A single sample is the source of the 3 T cell receptor beta chains below, sequenced in a study of T cell responses to AZD1222 COVID-19 vaccine. Repertoires were generated with immunoSEQ multiplex PCR, while TCRdb's copy carries only in-frame clones and drops some. The data contain about 140,000 clones, 85% to 90% of them singletons. The sequences come from peripheral blood, collected on day 0 of AZD1222 vaccination. The receptor source for this set is an adult in good health.

The rearrangement joins TRBV5-1 to TRBJ1-1, with a possible D match to TRBD1 (5 bases). V lost 1 base and J 5 bases, leaving 15 bases between the germline ends. CDR1 and CDR2 from the germline V gene are SGHRS and YFSETQ. This CDR3 comprises 15 residues. CDR3 coding DNA: TGCGCCAGCAGCTTGCTGGCGGGGCCGGAGACTGAAGCTTTCTTT. This encodes CASSLLAGPETEAFF. Full variable domain (rest looked up from reference TRBV5-1 and TRBJ1-1): KAGVTQTPRYLIKTRGQQVTLSCSPISGHRSVSWYQQTPGQGLQFLFEYFSETQRNKGNFPGRFSGRQFSNSRSEMNVSTLELGDSALYLCASSLLAGPETEAFFGQGTRLTVV.

This clone was picked up one time. The rearrangement joins TRBV4-1 to TRBJ1-5; 7 nucleotides line up with TRBD1. The CDR3 is 16 amino acids. J gave up 6 bases and V 3 bases, and 11 bases lay outside the gene matches. Germline V gives CDR1 MGHRA, CDR2 YSYEKL. The CDR3 nucleotides are TGCGCCAGCAGCCATGGCACAGGGGATTCGGGTCAGCCCCAGCATTTT. This codes for CASSHGTGDSGQPQHF.

The rearrangement links TRBV7-6 to TRBJ2-2; D is ambiguous. This CDR3 region has 15 residues. The ends were cut back, 4 bases at V and 8 bases at J, with 17 bases in the middle. Looked up from germline, CDR1 is SGHVS and CDR2 is FNYEAQ. This CDR3 is CASSSPFRVGGELFF. CDR3 in DNA: TGTGCCAGCAGCTCACCTTTCCGGGTAGGGGGGGAGCTGTTTTTT.